Presented here are 14 T cell receptor beta chains from one specimen sequenced in a study of T cell repertoires and HLA-DP antigens. Repertoires were generated with immunoSEQ multiplex PCR, while TCRdb's copy carries only in-frame clones and drops some. The table has 1,300 or so clones, about 70% seen once; the top ten hold 45% to 60%. After roughly 15 days' expansion, CD4+ cells were restimulated less than 30 h with HeLa expressing allogeneic DPB1. Retrovirally transduced HeLa cells with HLA-DPA1/DPB1, HLA-DM, invariant chain and CD80 served as stimulators. The material sequenced was CD137- CD4+ T cells from cultured PBMCs. These receptors all come from a man aged 55-75 years in good health and CMV-seronegative.

The chain uses TRBV7-9 and TRBJ1-2, with D uncertain. CDR1 and CDR2 (germline): SEHNR, FQNEAQ (reference sequence). This CDR3 contains 12 residues. The V end lost 4 bases, the J end lost 0 bases, and 3 bases lay between the germline ends. The CDR3 bases are TGTGCCAGCAGCTCGACTAACTATGGCTACACCTTC. Translating gives CASSSTNYGYTF.

The chain joins TRBV5-5 to TRBJ1-6; no clear D gene. The CDR3 has 16 amino acids. The germline gives CDR1 SGHKS, CDR2 YYEKEE (reference sequence). Deletions cut 4 bases from V and 9 bases from J, with 20 bases between. The CDR3 DNA sequence: TGTGCCAGCAGCGCGACCAGGACGGCCGAGGGTTCACCCCTCCACTTT. Translated: CASSATRTAEGSPLHF.

V and J are TRBV6-5 and TRBJ2-1, with 7 nucleotides matching TRBD1. V lost 6 bases and J lost 9; bases outside the gene matches: 2. The CDR3 runs 11 residues. The germline CDR1 and CDR2 sequences are MNHEY and SVGAGI. Here the CDR3 DNA reads TGTGCCAGCAGGACAGGGCGTGAGCAGTTCTTC. It codes for CASRTGREQFF.

The J gene is TRBJ1-3, the V gene TRBV5-1, with D tentatively TRBD1 (5 bases). The closer fit of TRBJ2-2 to the DNA end suggests the J call may be wrong. The CDR3 extends over 15 amino acids. Germline loops: CDR1 SGHRS, CDR2 YFSETQ. Written as DNA, the CDR3 is TGCGCCAGCAGCTTCGGGCAGGGATTCACCGGGGAGCTGTTTTTT. It is translated as CASSFGQGFTGELFF.

CDR3 residues: CASSRGPRLATNEKLFF. The CDR3 region has the DNA TGTGCCAGCAGCCGAGGGCCCAGGCTGGCAACTAATGAAAAACTGTTTTTT. The rearrangement joins TRBV5-4 to TRBJ1-4, with D unresolved. The CDR3 has 17 residues. Trimming removed 4 bases at V and 0 bases at J, with 16 bases between. Germline CDR1 is SGHNT and CDR2 is YYREEE (reference sequence).

This clone was observed a few times. The V call is TRBV5-6, the J call TRBJ2-1, with 14 bases matching TRBD2. This CDR3 region has 14 residues. Per the germline V gene, CDR1 is SGHDT and CDR2 is YYEEEE. Trimming took 2 bases from V and 10 from J; bases not matched to a gene: 2. The chain's CDR3 is CASSFRTSGREQFF. Here the CDR3 DNA reads TGTGCCAGCAGCTTCCGGACTAGCGGGAGGGAGCAGTTCTTC.

The CDR3 DNA reads as TGCGCCAGCAGCTCGACAGGGGTAGGCTCCTACGAGCAGTACTTC. Protein product: CASSSTGVGSYEQYF. This sequence joins TRBV5-1 and TRBJ2-7, with TRBD1 identical over 8 bases. V lost 3 bases to trimming and J lost 0 bases; unmatched junction nucleotides: 5. The germline V gene has CDR1 SGHRS and CDR2 YFSETQ. This CDR3 spans 15 amino acids.

This chain connects TRBV7-9 to TRBJ1-1; tentatively, D is TRBD1 (5 bases). The ends were cut back, 1 base at V and 0 bases at J, with 12 bases in the middle. The CDR3 extends over 16 amino acids. Germline V gene data show CDR1 as SEHNR and CDR2 as FQNEAQ (reference sequence). The DNA of the CDR3 is TGTGCCAGCAGCTTAGAGGGGACCCTCATGAACACTGAAGCTTTCTTT. Translated: CASSLEGTLMNTEAFF.

J is TRBJ1-3 and V is TRBV30; 8 bases map to TRBD1. The germline gives CDR1 GTSNPN, CDR2 SVGIG (reference sequence). Germline trimming cut 4 bases from V and 2 bases from J; bases unmatched to any gene: 16. CDR3 length: 18 amino acids. This CDR3 is CAWTPLGDRNRPGNTIYF. CDR3 in DNA: TGTGCCTGGACCCCCCTTGGGGACAGGAATAGGCCTGGAAACACCATATATTTT. Full variable domain (rest looked up from reference TRBV30 and TRBJ1-3): SQTIHQWPATLVQPVGSPLSLECTVEGTSNPNLYWYRQAAGRGLQLLFYSVGIGQISSEVPQNLSASRPQDRQFILSSKKLLLSDSGFYLCAWTPLGDRNRPGNTIYFGEGSWLTVV.

The V gene is TRBV28, the J gene TRBJ2-6; TRBD2 is a possible D gene (6 bases). Germline lookup yields CDR1 MDHEN and CDR2 SYDVKM. V was shortened by 4 bases and J by 0 bases, with 7 bases between the two germline ends. The CDR3 extends over 15 amino acids. CDR3 DNA: TGTGCCAGCAGTTCCGGGAGCTCTGGGGCCAACGTCCTGACTTTC. As protein: CASSSGSSGANVLTF.

This clone is classed as medium-sized (0.01 to 0.1%). The rearrangement joins TRBV4-1 to TRBJ1-1; TRBD1 matches at 7 bases. The V segment lost 3 bases and the J segment 5 bases; nucleotides outside the gene matches: 9. Looked up from germline, CDR1 is MGHRA and CDR2 is YSYEKL. The CDR3 is 15 residues long. CDR3 sequence: CASSHPQGSWTEAFF. The DNA of the CDR3 is TGCGCCAGCAGCCACCCACAGGGGTCCTGGACTGAAGCTTTCTTT.

The gene calls are TRBV7-2 and TRBJ2-2; TRBD2 agrees at 9 bases. This CDR3 comprises 17 residues. The germline gives CDR1 SGHTA, CDR2 FQGNSA. V shed 4 bases, J shed 7 bases, and the junction held 13 bases outside the gene matches. Here the CDR3 reads CASSSGLAGGSIGELFF. The CDR3 region has the DNA TGTGCCAGCAGCTCCGGACTGGCGGGGGGGTCTATCGGGGAGCTGTTTTTT.

J is TRBJ1-2 and V is TRBV7-9; D is possibly TRBD1 (5 bases). The CDR3 consists of 14 residues. Germline V gives CDR1 SEHNR, CDR2 FQNEAQ (reference sequence). Deletions cut 5 bases from V and 8 bases from J, with 18 bases between. CDR3 in DNA: TGTGCCAGCAGCCCCCGGGACTTCCTTAGGGGCTACACCTTC. This gives the protein CASSPRDFLRGYTF.

V usage is TRBV4-2 and J usage is TRBJ1-2, with TRBD1 as a possible D gene (5 bases). Germline CDR1 reads LGHNA; CDR2 reads YNFKEQ. Trimming left V 5 bases short and J 7 bases short, with 17 bases between. The CDR3 has 14 residues. The CDR3 DNA sequence: TGTGCCAGCAGCTCATATCCCCCAGGGCTTGGCTACACCTTC. Translation gives CASSSYPPGLGYTF.